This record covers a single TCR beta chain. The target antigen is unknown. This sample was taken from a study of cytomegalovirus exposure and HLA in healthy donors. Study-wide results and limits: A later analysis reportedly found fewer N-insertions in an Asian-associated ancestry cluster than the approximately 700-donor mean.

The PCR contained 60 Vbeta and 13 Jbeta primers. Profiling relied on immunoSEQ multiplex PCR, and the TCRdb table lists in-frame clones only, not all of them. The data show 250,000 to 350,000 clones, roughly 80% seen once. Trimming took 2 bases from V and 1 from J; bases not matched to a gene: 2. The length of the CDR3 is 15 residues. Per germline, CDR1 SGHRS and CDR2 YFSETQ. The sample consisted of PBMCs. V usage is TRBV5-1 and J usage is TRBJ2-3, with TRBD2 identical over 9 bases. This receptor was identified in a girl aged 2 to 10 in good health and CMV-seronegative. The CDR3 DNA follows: TGCGCCAGCAGCTTTGCGGGAGGGCGCACAGATACGCAGTATTTT. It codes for CASSFAGGRTDTQYF.